The entry below gives a single T cell receptor (beta chain) sequence along with its context. This entry belongs to a study of T cell changes during pregnancy in multiple sclerosis. The CDR3 covers 14 residues. Germline V gene lookup returns CDR1 LGHNA and CDR2 YNFKEQ. V lost 0 bases and J 5 bases, leaving 10 bases between the germline ends. Clones were read by immunoSEQ multiplex PCR, and TCRdb kept only the in-frame ones, dropping some. The table includes around 22,000 clones, roughly nine tenths detected once. The starting material was CD4+ T cells from peripheral blood mononuclear cells, obtained after pregnancy. This receptor was taken from a female donor in good health, enrolled as a control in a pregnancy study. This rearrangement joins TRBV4-2 to TRBJ2-5; D call uncertain. The CDR3 DNA reads as TGTGCCAGCAGCCAAGATCGGTTCAGGGAGACCCAGTACTTC. Its translation is CASSQDRFRETQYF.